This T cell receptor (beta chain) derives from a study of T-cell reconstitution after alpha-beta-depleted transplantation in children. Library preparation (for TCRbeta) was performed with unique molecular identifiers. TCRdb re-called the PCR reads with MiXCR, one entry per CDR3 protein. The data show some 290,000 distinct CDR3 sequences, approximately 20% seen once. Study-wide points: Surviving recipient T cells and thymic progenitors produced the high day-60 TCRbeta diversity seen in some patients.

This CDR3 region has 16 residues. Per germline, CDR1 SGHTA and CDR2 FQGTGA. V shed 4 bases and J 8 bases; nucleotides not matched to a gene: 12. There are many counts of this clonotype. The antigen remains unidentified. The sequence was collected from a male patient younger than 18 who had a stem cell transplant for acute lymphoblastic leukemia, so the T cells may come from the graft donor. The chain uses TRBV7-3 and TRBJ2-1; 9 bases are a match to TRBD2. Specimen: PBMCs, mostly from graft donor cells, collected 180 days after TCRalphabeta/CD19-depleted stem cell transplant. CDR3 in amino acids: CASSSPGLAGRDEQFF. The CDR3 DNA is TGTGCCAGCAGCTCACCGGGACTAGCCGGTCGGGATGAGCAGTTCTTC.